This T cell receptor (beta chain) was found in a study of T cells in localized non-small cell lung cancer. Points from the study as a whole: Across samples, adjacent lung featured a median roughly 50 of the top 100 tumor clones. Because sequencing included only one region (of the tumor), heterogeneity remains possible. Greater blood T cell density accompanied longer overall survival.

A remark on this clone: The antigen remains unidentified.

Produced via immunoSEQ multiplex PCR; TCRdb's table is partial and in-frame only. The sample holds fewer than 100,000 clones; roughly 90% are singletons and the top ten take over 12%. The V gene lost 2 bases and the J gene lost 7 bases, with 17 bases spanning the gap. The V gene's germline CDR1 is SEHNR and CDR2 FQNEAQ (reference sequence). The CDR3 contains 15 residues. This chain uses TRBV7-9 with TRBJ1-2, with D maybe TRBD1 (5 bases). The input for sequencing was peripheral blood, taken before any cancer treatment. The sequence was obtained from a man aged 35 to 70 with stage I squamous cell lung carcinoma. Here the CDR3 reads CASSLSGMKTSGYTF. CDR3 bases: TGTGCCAGCAGCTTATCAGGGATGAAGACCTCTGGCTACACCTTC.